The rows below give T cell receptor beta chains drawn from one sample of a study of T cells in Graves' hyperthyroidism and ophthalmopathy. TCRdb itself ran the multiplex PCR reads through MiXCR, one entry per CDR3 protein. This sample yields roughly 580,000 distinct CDR3 sequences, of which more than 45% are seen a single time; just under 8.5% belongs to the top ten. Sequencing was done on a sample of peripheral blood or thyroid tissue (not recorded which). The receptors derive from a woman aged 18-35 years with Graves' hyperthyroidism. Each CDR3 is given without its conserved first and last residue. Expanded clones are given a class, and other clones once, few, many or no size at all.

j_call clone_size v_call cdr3_aa
TRBJ1-1 - TRBV12-3/TRBV12-4 ASSKGKDTEAF
TRBJ1-5 - TRBV20-1 SARDRTGFYDQPQH
TRBJ2-5 few TRBV9 ASSTTGAETQY
TRBJ1-1 - TRBV29-1 SDGLANTEAF
TRBJ2-6 many TRBV7-3 ASSLSAGANVLT
TRBJ2-7 once TRBV24-1 ATSDLTSGRGEQY
TRBJ1-1 few TRBV19 ASSIAALANENTEAF
TRBJ2-2 - TRBV6-1 ASMRVRNTGELF
TRBJ2-2 many TRBV10-3 AIMTSGLTGELF
TRBJ1-6 many TRBV2 ASSGQGKSPLH
TRBJ1-4 few TRBV7-2 ASSQVGINEKLF
TRBJ2-7 - TRBV24-1 ATSVGYEAY
TRBJ2-2 - TRBV9 ASSVGGTQRNTGELF
- - TRBV7-9 ASSLGGLAYNEQF
TRBJ2-7 few TRBV2 ASTVTGTDTYEQY
TRBJ1-2 - TRBV7-2 ASSYGQLANYGYT
TRBJ1-4 many TRBV25-1 ASSQTLSNKLF
TRBJ1-6 many TRBV14 ASRARTSNSPLH
TRBJ1-1 few TRBV9 ASSPRTALNTEAF
TRBJ2-2 once TRBV15 ATSSESTGELF
TRBJ2-7 - TRBV7-2 ASSMRDSYEQY
TRBJ1-2 many TRBV7-8 ASSLIQGGYT
TRBJ1-6 many TRBV2 ASRKGESPLH
TRBJ1-3 many TRBV29-1 SVSSTGTIY
TRBJ2-5 few TRBV7-9 ASSVADGEQETQY
TRBJ1-1 few TRBV19 ASSHRREGYEAF
TRBJ2-3 - TRBV15 ATSRDRVAGAPY
TRBJ1-2 few TRBV2 ASSPVPGGRYGYT
TRBJ1-1 - TRBV25-1 ASSQIGGANTEAF
TRBJ2-7 - TRBV7-8 ASSFVARGSYEQY
TRBJ2-7 - TRBV2 ATKGSRSGEQY
TRBJ1-2 - TRBV6-5 ASSYYPQGYT
TRBJ1-2 many TRBV9 ASSVDGDGYT
TRBJ2-7 - TRBV11-1 ASSSDIRSYEQY
TRBJ1-1 many TRBV7-6 ASSLSGQANTEAF
TRBJ1-5 - TRBV11-2 ASSPRSGTGQPQH
TRBJ2-2 - TRBV5-1 ASSLDPQTGELF
TRBJ1-2 few TRBV6-1 ASTVAMEGGGYT
TRBJ2-7 many TRBV24-1 ATSHDRYCYEQY
TRBJ1-1 few TRBV7-3 ASSLTGTSEAF
TRBJ2-7 - TRBV7-6 ASSLGGSGTREQY
TRBJ1-2 - TRBV25-1 ASSEVGTDYGYT
TRBJ1-2 - TRBV7-9 ASSFQRQGRYGYT
TRBJ2-7 - TRBV11-3 ASSPGVKGYEQY
TRBJ1-1 - TRBV25-1 ASQQQGAVEAF
TRBJ1-6 many TRBV7-9 ASSYTQGIGSPLH
TRBJ1-5 many TRBV2 ASSDDRANQPQH
TRBJ2-5 - TRBV5-1 ASRSDTGGATQY
TRBJ1-1 few TRBV10-3 AIRPDRTVEAF
TRBJ1-2 - TRBV2 ASSPDRGWDGYT
TRBJ1-2 many TRBV2 ASSTGAGGYT
TRBJ1-1 - TRBV12-3/TRBV12-4 ASSWVLNTEAF
TRBJ1-2 - TRBV27 ASSPGRAWGYT
TRBJ1-2 - TRBV2 ASLLGGRGYT
TRBJ2-7 many TRBV29-1 SVNGVGGGEQY